These T cell receptor beta chains were read from a single sample in a study of Ad26.COV2.S vaccination and SARS-CoV-2 variants. Data came from immunoSEQ multiplex PCR; TCRdb stores just in-frame clones and leaves some out. This sample yields 500,000 or so clones, of which approximately 89% are seen a single time; around 2.6% belongs to the top ten. Sequenced here: peripheral blood, sampled in a trial of Ad26.COV2.S vaccine versus placebo. The receptors shown here come from a person between 18 and 65 years old who received the Ad26.COV2.S COVID-19 vaccine or a placebo. The CDR3 runs from the conserved cysteine through the conserved F or W. A D gene is named only where the DNA matches it firmly. Size is stated for part of the rows, as once, few or many counts, or as a class when the clone is expanded.

size: once
V: TRBV5-1
J: TRBJ1-1
D: TRBD1
DNA: TGCGCCAGCAGCGCCCCAAAGTTGGGAGGGGGCGCTTTGACACGGCGAGATGCCGTGGAAGCTTTCTTT
CDR3: CASSAPKLGGGALTRRDAVEAFF

size: few
V: TRBV2
J: TRBJ1-1
D: NA
DNA: TGTGCCAGCCTTACTCCCGGGACAAAAGCTTTCTTT
CDR3: CASLTPGTKAFF

size: once
V: TRBV9
J: TRBJ2-7
D: NA
DNA: TGTGCCAGCAGCGTAATGTCCAGTCTGAGCGAGCAGTACTTC
CDR3: CASSVMSSLSEQYF

size: NA
V: TRBV6-4
J: TRBJ2-3
D: NA
DNA: TGTGCCAGCAGTCTAGGCCTCACAGATACGCAGTATTTT
CDR3: CASSLGLTDTQYF

size: NA
V: TRBV6-6
J: TRBJ2-3
D: TRBD1
DNA: TGTGCCAGCAGTTACTCGGGACAGGGGGACCCAGATACGCAGTATTTT
CDR3: CASSYSGQGDPDTQYF

size: NA
V: TRBV6-5
J: TRBJ2-3
D: NA
DNA: TGTGCCAGCAGTTACTTCGGGCCCACAGATACGCAGTATTTT
CDR3: CASSYFGPTDTQYF

size: NA
V: TRBV7-7
J: TRBJ2-4
D: NA
DNA: TGTGCTAGCAGCTTAGCAGCAGGGGGGATAAACATTCAGTACTTC
CDR3: CASSLAAGGINIQYF

size: NA
V: TRBV18
J: TRBJ1-4
D: NA
DNA: TGTGCCAGCTCACCAGACCGCTCCAGGGGACCGCTTTTT
CDR3: CASSPDRSRGPLF

size: NA
V: TRBV19
J: TRBJ2-1
D: TRBD1
DNA: TGTGCCAGTAGTATTCCATCGACAGGGGTTTCCTACAATGAGCAGTTCTTC
CDR3: CASSIPSTGVSYNEQFF

size: once
V: TRBV7-9
J: TRBJ2-7
D: NA
DNA: TGTGCCAGCAGCCCCAAGGACCTCTACGAGCAGTACTTC
CDR3: CASSPKDLYEQYF

size: NA
V: TRBV20-1
J: TRBJ2-1
D: NA
DNA: TGCAGTGGGGACCGCATTGATGAGCAGTTCTTC
CDR3: CSGDRIDEQFF

size: NA
V: TRBV5-4
J: TRBJ1-1
D: NA
DNA: TGTGCCAGCAGCTTGGAGGTGAACACTGAAGCTTTCTTT
CDR3: CASSLEVNTEAFF

size: NA
V: TRBV24-1
J: TRBJ1-2
D: TRBD1
DNA: TGTGCCACCAGTGACCCGGGACAGGGAGTTGGCTACACCTTC
CDR3: CATSDPGQGVGYTF

size: NA
V: TRBV7-9
J: TRBJ2-2
D: NA
DNA: TGTGCCAGCAGCTTAGGGGCAGGCATTCACGGGGAGCTGTTTTTT
CDR3: CASSLGAGIHGELFF

size: NA
V: TRBV6-1
J: TRBJ1-1
D: NA
DNA: TGTGCCAGCAGTGACAGGTCCTTCAACACTGAAGCTTTCTTT
CDR3: CASSDRSFNTEAFF

size: NA
V: TRBV6-4
J: TRBJ2-1
D: NA
DNA: TGTGCCAGCAGTGACTCTATGCTGGATGAGCAGTTCTTC
CDR3: CASSDSMLDEQFF

size: NA
V: TRBV9
J: TRBJ1-1
D: NA
DNA: TGTGCCAGCAGCCCAGACGTAACAAAGGCTTTCTTT
CDR3: CASSPDVTKAFF

size: once
V: TRBV7-6
J: TRBJ2-1
D: TRBD2
DNA: TGTGCCAGCAGTTTCGGGGGTCTAGCGGGAGGGGCTGAGCAGTTCTTC
CDR3: CASSFGGLAGGAEQFF

size: NA
V: TRBV19
J: TRBJ1-3
D: TRBD1
DNA: TGTGCCAGTAGTCGGGACAGGGGGCATCTTACTGGAAACACCATATATTTT
CDR3: CASSRDRGHLTGNTIYF

size: NA
V: TRBV10-3
J: TRBJ2-3
D: NA
DNA: TGTGCCATCAGTGACGCGACGGTGGGCACAGATACGCAGTATTTT
CDR3: CAISDATVGTDTQYF

size: NA
V: TRBV5-4
J: TRBJ2-6
D: NA
DNA: TGTGCCAGCAGCTTGGCCGGCTCTGGGGCCAACGTCCTGACTTTC
CDR3: CASSLAGSGANVLTF

size: NA
V: TRBV3-1/TRBV3-2
J: TRBJ1-5
D: NA
DNA: TGTGCCAGCAGCCAAGAAGGGAGACAGCCCCAGCATTTT
CDR3: CASSQEGRQPQHF

size: NA
V: TRBV18
J: TRBJ2-7
D: NA
DNA: TGTGCCAGCTCCTCCCTGGTATCCTACGAGCAGTACTTC
CDR3: CASSSLVSYEQYF

size: NA
V: TRBV7-9
J: TRBJ1-6
D: TRBD1
DNA: TGTGCCAGCGGAGGACAGGGCTATTCACCCCTCCACTTT
CDR3: CASGGQGYSPLHF

size: NA
V: TRBV19
J: TRBJ1-1
D: TRBD1
DNA: TGTGCCAGTAAAAACAGGGGCTCGGACACTGAAGCTTTCTTT
CDR3: CASKNRGSDTEAFF

size: few
V: TRBV5-1
J: TRBJ1-3
D: NA
DNA: TGCGCCAGCAGCCCGACCACTTCCTCTGGAAACACCATATATTTT
CDR3: CASSPTTSSGNTIYF

size: NA
V: TRBV2
J: TRBJ2-3
D: NA
DNA: TGTGCCAGCAGTGAAGAGGGGACAGATACGCAGTATTTT
CDR3: CASSEEGTDTQYF

size: NA
V: TRBV19
J: TRBJ2-3
D: TRBD2
DNA: TGTGCCAGTAGTATAGGGCCTAGCGGGAGAGGGGATACGCAGTATTTT
CDR3: CASSIGPSGRGDTQYF

size: NA
V: TRBV19
J: TRBJ1-1
D: NA
DNA: TGTGCCAGTAGTCTCCGGGGCACTGAAGCTTTCTTT
CDR3: CASSLRGTEAFF